Sequencing of this T cell receptor beta chain was carried out in a study of beta chain features in type 1 diabetes. Study-level points and caveats: Reduced insertions and increased deletions marked VDJ junctions in type 1 diabetes patients. Among all four CD4+ subsets, Type 1 diabetes patients had TCRB CDR3s that were moderately but significantly shorter.

For this clone: As yet, its antigen is unknown.

The entirety of the isolated RNA underwent reverse transcription, so expressed TCRB transcripts were sequenced. This table comes from immunoSEQ multiplex PCR, and its TCRdb copy is limited to in-frame clones, with some not included. This sample carries 630,000 or so clones, over 11% of them seen once, and the ten largest clones take around 0.04%. The sequenced sample was naive CD4+ T cells from blood. The origin of this receptor is a man between 18 and 35 years old with type 1 diabetes.

The CDR3: CASSPPGTRGETQYF. Here the CDR3 DNA reads TGTGCCAGCAGCCCTCCCGGGACTAGGGGAGAGACCCAGTACTTC. This chain connects TRBV11-2 to TRBJ2-5, with 8 bases matching TRBD2. This CDR3 spans 15 amino acids. Germline V gene data show CDR1 as SGHAT and CDR2 as FQNNGV. V trimming: 5 bases; J trimming: 4 bases; junction bases outside the gene matches: 9.